This TCR beta chain comes out of a study of graft-versus-host responses after intestinal transplantation. The method was immunoSEQ multiplex PCR; TCRdb's version includes in-frame clones alone and lacks a portion of them. The sample has about 21,000 clones; 55% to 70% are singletons. This CDR3 spans 18 amino acids. V was pared by 4 bases and J by 0 bases, with 11 bases of the junction left unmatched. CDR1 and CDR2 from the germline V gene are GTSNPN and SVGIG (reference sequence). Sorted after the reaction were proliferating CFSE-low CD3+CD4+ and CD3+CD8+ responders. Notes on the study in general: Declining HvG levels early post-transplant were linked to peak circulating GvH clone levels. GvH clones turned up in recipient marrow; some had shown up first in ileum or blood.

The TCR sequence derives from a human patient who received an intestinal transplant. The chain carries TRBV30 and TRBJ2-6; 8 nucleotides line up with TRBD2. The material was alloreactive CD4+ T cells from a mixed lymphocyte reaction culture, obtained before intestinal transplant. Indicated subset: CFSE-low proliferating T cells sorted from approximately 6-day pre-transplant mixed lymphocyte reaction (GvH or HvG direction). This chain's CDR3 is CAWNSFRGGFSGANVLTF. The CDR3 DNA is TGTGCCTGGAATTCTTTTCGGGGGGGATTCTCTGGGGCCAACGTCCTGACTTTC.